This T cell receptor (beta chain) was documented in a study of CD8+ T cells in alopecia areata. The ends lost 3 bases at V and 5 bases at J; junction bases unmatched: 1. The CDR3 spans 13 residues. Looked up from germline, CDR1 is SGHAT and CDR2 is FQNNGV. Isolated RNA was reverse transcribed into cDNA used as the sequencing template. Generated by immunoSEQ multiplex PCR, the TCRdb table keeps only in-frame clones and is missing some. The sample comprises 130,000 to 150,000 clones, more than 55% of which are singletons, and less than 40% rests with the top ten. Notes on this clone: Antigen specificity is unknown.

Regarding the study as a whole: Relative to normal scalp, lesional scalp, especially alopecia totalis/universalis, showed higher clonality.

Researchers picked out CD4+ and CD8+ T cells from PBMCs by sorting. The chain recombines TRBV11-2 with TRBJ1-2, with 9 positions matching TRBD1. The source is a human donor in good health. The sample consisted of CD8+ T cells sorted from blood. CDR3 nucleotide sequence: TGTGCCAGCAGCTTGGGGACAGGGTATGGCTACACCTTC. Its protein product is CASSLGTGYGYTF.